This T cell receptor beta chain was sequenced for a study of shared clonotypes between healthy human individuals. The table came from immunoSEQ multiplex PCR; TCRdb's copy has only in-frame clones and leaves some out. This table holds 100,000 to 130,000 clones, over 65% found once. In its sample, this clone was seen a few times. Sequenced sample: memory CD8+ T cells sorted from blood. Subset described: CD45RO+ cells pooled with CCR7-negative TemRA cells. The source of this sequence is a woman aged 25 to 39 in good health.

The CDR3 sequence: CASRLQGGAKNIQYF. The CDR3 coding sequence is TGTGCCAGCAGACTACAGGGGGGAGCCAAAAACATTCAGTACTTC. The chain recombines TRBV11-3 with TRBJ2-4; 8 bases match TRBD1. CDR3 length: 15 amino acids. From germline, CDR1 is SGHNT and CDR2 YENEEA. After removal of 6 bases from V and 0 bases from J, the junction contained 4 bases not matched to a gene.